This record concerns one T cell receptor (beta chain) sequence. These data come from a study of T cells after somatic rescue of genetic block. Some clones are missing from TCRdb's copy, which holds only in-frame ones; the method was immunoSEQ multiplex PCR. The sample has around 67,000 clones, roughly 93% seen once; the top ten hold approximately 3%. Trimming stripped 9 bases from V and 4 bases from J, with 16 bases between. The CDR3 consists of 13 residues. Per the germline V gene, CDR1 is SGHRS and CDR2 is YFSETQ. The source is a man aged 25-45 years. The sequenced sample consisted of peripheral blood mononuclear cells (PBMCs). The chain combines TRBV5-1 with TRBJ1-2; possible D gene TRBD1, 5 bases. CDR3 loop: CATRVDRGYGYTF. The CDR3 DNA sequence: TGCGCCACCAGGGTAGATCGGGGCTATGGCTACACCTTC.